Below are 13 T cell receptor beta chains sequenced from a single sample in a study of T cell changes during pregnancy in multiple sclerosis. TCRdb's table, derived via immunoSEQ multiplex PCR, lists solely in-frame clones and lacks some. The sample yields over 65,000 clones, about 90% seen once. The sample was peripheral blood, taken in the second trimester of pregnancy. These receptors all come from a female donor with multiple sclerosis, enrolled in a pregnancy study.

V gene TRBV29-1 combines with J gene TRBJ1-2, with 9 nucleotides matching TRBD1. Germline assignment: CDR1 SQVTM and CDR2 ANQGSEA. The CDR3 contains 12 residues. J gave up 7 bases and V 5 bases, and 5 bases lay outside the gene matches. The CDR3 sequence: CSVLDRGGGYTF. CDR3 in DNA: TGCAGCGTTCTGGACAGGGGTGGTGGCTACACCTTC.

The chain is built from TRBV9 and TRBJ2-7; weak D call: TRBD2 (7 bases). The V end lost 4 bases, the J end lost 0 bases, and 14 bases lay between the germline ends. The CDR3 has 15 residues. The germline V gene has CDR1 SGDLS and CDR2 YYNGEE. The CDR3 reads CASSQGRGSSYEQYF. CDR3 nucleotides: TGTGCCAGCAGCCAGGGGAGGGGTTCCTCCTACGAGCAGTACTTC. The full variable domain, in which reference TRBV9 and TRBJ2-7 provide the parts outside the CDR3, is DSGVTQTPKHLITATGQRVTLRCSPRSGDLSVYWYQQSLDQGLQFLIQYYNGEERAKGNILERFSAQQFPDLHSELNLSSLELGDSALYFCASSQGRGSSYEQYFGPGTRLTVT.

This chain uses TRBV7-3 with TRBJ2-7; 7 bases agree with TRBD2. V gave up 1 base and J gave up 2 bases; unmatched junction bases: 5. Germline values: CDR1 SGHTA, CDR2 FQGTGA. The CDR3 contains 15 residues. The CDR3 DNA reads TGTGCCAGCAGCTTAAGCCCGGCGGGGGCCTACGAGCAGTACTTC. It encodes CASSLSPAGAYEQYF.

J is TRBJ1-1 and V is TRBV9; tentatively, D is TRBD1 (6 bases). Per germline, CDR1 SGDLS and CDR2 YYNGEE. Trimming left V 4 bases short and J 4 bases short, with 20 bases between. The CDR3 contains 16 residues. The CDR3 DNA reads TGTGCCAGCAGCCCCAAGGTCCGACCGGACAGCACTGAAGCTTTCTTT. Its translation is CASSPKVRPDSTEAFF.

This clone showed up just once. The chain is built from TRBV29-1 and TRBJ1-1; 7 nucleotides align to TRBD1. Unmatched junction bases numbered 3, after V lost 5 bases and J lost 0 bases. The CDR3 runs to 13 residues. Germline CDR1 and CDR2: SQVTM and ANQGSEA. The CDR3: CSVTTGLNTEAFF. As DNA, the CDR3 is TGCAGCGTTACGACAGGGTTGAACACTGAAGCTTTCTTT. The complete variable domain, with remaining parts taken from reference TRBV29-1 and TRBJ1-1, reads SAVISQKPSRDICQRGTSLTIQCQVDSQVTMMFWYRQQPGQSLTLIATANQGSEATYESGFVIDKFPISRPNLTFSTLTVSNMSPEDSSIYLCSVTTGLNTEAFFGQGTRLTVV.

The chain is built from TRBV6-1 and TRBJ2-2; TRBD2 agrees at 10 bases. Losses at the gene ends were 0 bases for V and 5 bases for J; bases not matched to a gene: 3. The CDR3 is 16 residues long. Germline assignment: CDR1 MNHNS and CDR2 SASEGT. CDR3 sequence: CASSEASGGMTGELFF. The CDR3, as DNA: TGTGCCAGCAGTGAAGCTAGCGGGGGGATGACCGGGGAGCTGTTTTTT.

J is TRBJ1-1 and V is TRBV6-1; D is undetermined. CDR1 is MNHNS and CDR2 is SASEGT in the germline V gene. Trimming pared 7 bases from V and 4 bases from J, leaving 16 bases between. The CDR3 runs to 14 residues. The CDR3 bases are TGTGCCAGCACCTCAGCCGCCCGGGGCACTGAAGCTTTCTTT. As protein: CASTSAARGTEAFF.

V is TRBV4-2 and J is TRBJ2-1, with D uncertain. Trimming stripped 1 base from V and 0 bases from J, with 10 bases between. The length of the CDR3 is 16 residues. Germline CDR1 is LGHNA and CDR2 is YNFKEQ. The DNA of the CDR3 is TGTGCCAGCAGCCAAGGCGGCAAAAGCTCCTACAATGAGCAGTTCTTC. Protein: CASSQGGKSSYNEQFF.

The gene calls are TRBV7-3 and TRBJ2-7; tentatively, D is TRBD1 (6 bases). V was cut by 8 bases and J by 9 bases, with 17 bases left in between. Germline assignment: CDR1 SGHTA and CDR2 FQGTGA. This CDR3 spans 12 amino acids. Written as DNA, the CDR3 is TGTGCCAGCGGCTACAGGGATGGAGGGCAGTACTTC. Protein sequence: CASGYRDGGQYF. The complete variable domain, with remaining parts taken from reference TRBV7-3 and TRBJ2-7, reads GAGVSQTPSNKVTEKGKYVELRCDPISGHTALYWYRQSLGQGPEFLIYFQGTGAADDSGLPNDRFFAVRPEGSVSTLKIQRTERGDSAVYLCASGYRDGGQYFGPGTRLTVT.

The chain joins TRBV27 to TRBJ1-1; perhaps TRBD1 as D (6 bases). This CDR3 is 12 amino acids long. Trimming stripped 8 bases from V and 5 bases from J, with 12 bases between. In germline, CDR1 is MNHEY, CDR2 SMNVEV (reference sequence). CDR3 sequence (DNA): TGTGCCAGCTACAGGGAAGGGACTGAAGCTTTCTTT. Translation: CASYREGTEAFF.

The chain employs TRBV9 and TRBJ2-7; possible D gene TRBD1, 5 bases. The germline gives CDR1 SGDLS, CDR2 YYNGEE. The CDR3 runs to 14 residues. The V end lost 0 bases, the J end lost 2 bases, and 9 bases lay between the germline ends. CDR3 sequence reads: CASSVGRGAYEQYF. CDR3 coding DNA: TGTGCCAGCAGCGTAGGTAGGGGCGCCTACGAGCAGTACTTC.

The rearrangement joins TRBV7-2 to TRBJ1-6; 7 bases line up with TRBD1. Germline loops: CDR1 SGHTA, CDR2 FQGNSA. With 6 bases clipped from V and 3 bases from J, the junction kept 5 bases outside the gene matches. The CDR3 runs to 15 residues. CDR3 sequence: CASRPDRNYNSPLHF. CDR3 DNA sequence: TGTGCCAGCAGACCGGACAGGAACTATAATTCACCCCTCCACTTT.

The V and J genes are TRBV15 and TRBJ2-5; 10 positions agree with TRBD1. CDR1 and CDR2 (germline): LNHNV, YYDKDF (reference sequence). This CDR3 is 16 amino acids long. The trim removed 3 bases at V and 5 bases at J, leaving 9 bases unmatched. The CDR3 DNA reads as TGTGCCACCAGCAGCACACGGACAGGGGGGTGGGAGACCCAGTACTTC. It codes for CATSSTRTGGWETQYF.